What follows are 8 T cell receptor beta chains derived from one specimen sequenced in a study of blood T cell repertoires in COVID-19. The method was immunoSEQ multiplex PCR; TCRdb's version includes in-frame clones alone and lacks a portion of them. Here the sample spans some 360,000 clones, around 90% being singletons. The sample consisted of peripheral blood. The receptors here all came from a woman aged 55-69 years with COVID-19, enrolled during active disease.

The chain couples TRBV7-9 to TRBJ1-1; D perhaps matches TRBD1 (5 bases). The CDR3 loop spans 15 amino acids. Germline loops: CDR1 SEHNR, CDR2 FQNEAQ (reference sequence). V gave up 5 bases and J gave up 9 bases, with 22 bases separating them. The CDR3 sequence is CASSPPQGNGLKAFF. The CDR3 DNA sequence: TGTGCCAGCAGCCCACCGCAGGGAAACGGTCTGAAAGCTTTCTTT.

CDR3 sequence reads: CASSPLAGGEKLFF. The CDR3 coding sequence is TGCGCCAGCAGCCCCTTGGCAGGAGGAGAAAAACTGTTTTTT. The chain joins TRBV5-1 to TRBJ1-4; D remains ambiguous. Germline V gene lookup returns CDR1 SGHRS and CDR2 YFSETQ. There are 14 residues in the CDR3. Trimming shortened V by 4 bases and J by 8 bases, and 15 bases separated the two germline ends.

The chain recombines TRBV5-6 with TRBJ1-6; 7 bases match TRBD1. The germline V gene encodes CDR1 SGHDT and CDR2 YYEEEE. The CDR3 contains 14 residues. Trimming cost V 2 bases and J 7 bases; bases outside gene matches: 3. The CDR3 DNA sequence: TGTGCCAGCAGCTTACAGGGGTGGAATTCACCCCTCCACTTT. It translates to CASSLQGWNSPLHF.

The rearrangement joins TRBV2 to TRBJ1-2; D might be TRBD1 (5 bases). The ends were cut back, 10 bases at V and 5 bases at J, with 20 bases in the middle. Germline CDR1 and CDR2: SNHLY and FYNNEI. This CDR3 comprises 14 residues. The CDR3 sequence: CATKGEGWGYGYTF. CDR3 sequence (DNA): TGTGCCACCAAAGGGGAGGGCTGGGGTTATGGCTACACCTTC.

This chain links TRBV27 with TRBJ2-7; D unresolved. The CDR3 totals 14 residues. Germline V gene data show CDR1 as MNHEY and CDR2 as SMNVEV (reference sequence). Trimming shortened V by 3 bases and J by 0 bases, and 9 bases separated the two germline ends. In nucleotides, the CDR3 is TGTGCCAGCAGTTTGCGGCCTCGCTCCTACGAGCAGTACTTC. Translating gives CASSLRPRSYEQYF.

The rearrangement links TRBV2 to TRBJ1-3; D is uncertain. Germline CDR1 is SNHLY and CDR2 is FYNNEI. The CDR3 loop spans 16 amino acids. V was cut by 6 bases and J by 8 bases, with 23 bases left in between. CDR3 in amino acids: CASSTTEVRTGDTIYF. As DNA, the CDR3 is TGTGCCAGCAGCACGACGGAGGTCCGGACCGGCGACACCATATATTTT.

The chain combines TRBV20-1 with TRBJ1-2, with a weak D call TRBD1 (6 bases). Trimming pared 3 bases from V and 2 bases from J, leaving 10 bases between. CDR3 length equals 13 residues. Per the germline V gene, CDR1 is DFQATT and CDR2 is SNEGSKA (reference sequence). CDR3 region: CSASRGTNYGYTF. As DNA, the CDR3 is TGCAGTGCTAGTCGAGGGACAAACTATGGCTACACCTTC.

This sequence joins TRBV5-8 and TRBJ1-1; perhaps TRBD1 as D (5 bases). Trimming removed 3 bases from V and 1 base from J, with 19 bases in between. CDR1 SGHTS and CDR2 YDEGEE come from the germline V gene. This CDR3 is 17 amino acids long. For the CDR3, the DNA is TGTGCCAGCAGCTATTGGACACCAAACCCCCCGAACACTGAAGCTTTCTTT. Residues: CASSYWTPNPPNTEAFF. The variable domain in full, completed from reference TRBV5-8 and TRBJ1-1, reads EAGVTQSPTHLIKTRGQQATLRCSPISGHTSVYWYQQALGLGLQFLLWYDEGEERNRGNFPPRFSGRQFPNYSSELNVNALELEDSALYLCASSYWTPNPPNTEAFFGQGTRLTVV.